The 7 T cell receptor beta chains given below trace back to one sample, sequenced in a study of radiotherapy plus CTLA-4 blockade in lung cancer. Clones were sequenced by immunoSEQ multiplex PCR, and TCRdb holds only the in-frame ones, with some missing. The table lists over 100,000 clones, approximately 90% of them singletons, with approximately 6.6% in the top ten. Here the sequenced sample was peripheral blood, taken from a patient treated with radiotherapy plus ipilimumab. These receptors were obtained from a human donor with non-small cell lung cancer that progressed on radiotherapy plus ipilimumab.

This rearrangement joins TRBV30 to TRBJ2-7; 12 bases align to TRBD2. V shed 3 bases, J shed 0 bases, and the junction held 3 bases outside the gene matches. The CDR3 consists of 15 residues. Germline V gene sequence: CDR1 GTSNPN, CDR2 SVGIG (reference sequence). CDR3 sequence (DNA): TGTGCCTGGAGCCGACTAGCGGGAGTCTCCTACGAGCAGTACTTC. Its protein product is CAWSRLAGVSYEQYF.

The V gene is TRBV5-1, the J gene TRBJ2-1; 7 nucleotides agree with TRBD2. The length of the CDR3 is 15 residues. Looked up from germline, CDR1 is SGHRS and CDR2 is YFSETQ. With V trimmed by 0 bases and J by 4 bases, 4 bases remained unmatched. CDR3 coding DNA: TGCGCCAGCAGCTTGGTAGCGGGCGATTACAATGAGCAGTTCTTC. The encoded protein is CASSLVAGDYNEQFF.

This chain connects TRBV2 to TRBJ1-3; 13 bases fit TRBD2. TRBJ2-2 matches the DNA end more closely, so the J call is doubtful. CDR3 size: 16 residues. Germline lookup yields CDR1 SNHLY and CDR2 FYNNEI. In nucleotides, the CDR3 is TGTGCCAGCAGTCCCCCCGGACTAGCGGGAGTCGGGGAGCTGTTTTTT. It translates to CASSPPGLAGVGELFF.

V gene TRBV15 combines with J gene TRBJ2-1; 13 bases map to TRBD2. Germline CDR1 reads LNHNV; CDR2 reads YYDKDF (reference sequence). The CDR3 has 16 amino acids. V trimming: 1 base; J trimming: 7 bases; junction bases outside the gene matches: 4. CDR3: CATSRGTSGSLNEQFF. The CDR3 DNA sequence: TGTGCCACCAGCAGAGGGACTAGCGGGAGTCTTAATGAGCAGTTCTTC.

This clone was seen a single time. This chain joins TRBV5-5 and TRBJ2-1; D possibly matches TRBD1 or TRBD2 (5 bases each). The germline V gene encodes CDR1 SGHKS and CDR2 YYEKEE (reference sequence). The V and J ends lost 5 bases and 1 base respectively, with 13 bases between them. The CDR3 covers 15 residues. The DNA of the CDR3 is TGTGCCAGCAGGGCCGGGACGTGGTCCTACAATGAGCAGTTCTTC. Its protein product is CASRAGTWSYNEQFF.

The chain has TRBV6-5 and TRBJ2-7, with D possibly matching TRBD2 (5 bases). This CDR3 is built from 14 residues. V lost 6 bases and J lost 1, with 13 bases in between. Germline V gene data show CDR1 as MNHEY and CDR2 as SVGAGI. This CDR3 reads CASSPRRDSYEQYF. Written as DNA, the CDR3 is TGTGCCAGCAGCCCCCGACGGGATTCCTACGAGCAGTACTTC.

The J gene is TRBJ2-7, the V gene TRBV11-3, with D tentatively TRBD2 (5 bases). This CDR3 is built from 13 residues. CDR1 is SGHNT, CDR2 YENEEA, per germline. Trimming removed 5 bases at V and 0 bases at J, with 8 bases between. This chain's CDR3 is CASSPRGSYEQYF. CDR3 nucleotides: TGTGCCAGCAGCCCCCGGGGCTCCTACGAGCAGTACTTC.